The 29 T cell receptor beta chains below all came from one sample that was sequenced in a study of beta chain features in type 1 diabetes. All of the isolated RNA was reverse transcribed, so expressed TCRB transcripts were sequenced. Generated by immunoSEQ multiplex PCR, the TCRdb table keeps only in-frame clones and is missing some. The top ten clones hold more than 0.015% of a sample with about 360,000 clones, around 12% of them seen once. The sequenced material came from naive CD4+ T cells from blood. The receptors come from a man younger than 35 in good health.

The DNA for the CDR3 is TGTGCCAGCAGTTCGCAATCAGCGGGGAAACAAGAGACCCAGTACTTC. Its protein is CASSSQSAGKQETQYF. This chain joins TRBV28 and TRBJ2-5; 7 bases are a match to TRBD2. V lost 4 bases, J lost 2 bases, and 10 bases stayed unmatched. Germline assignment: CDR1 MDHEN and CDR2 SYDVKM. The CDR3 spans 16 residues.

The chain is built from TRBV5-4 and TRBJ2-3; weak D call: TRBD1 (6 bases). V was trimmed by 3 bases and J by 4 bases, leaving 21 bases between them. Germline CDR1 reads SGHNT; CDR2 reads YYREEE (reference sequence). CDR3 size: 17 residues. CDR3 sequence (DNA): TGTGCCAGCAGCTCCCCCGTTACAGGGAAAGGGGCAGATACGCAGTATTTT. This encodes CASSSPVTGKGADTQYF. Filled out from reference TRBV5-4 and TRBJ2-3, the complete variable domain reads ETGVTQSPTHLIKTRGQQVTLRCSSQSGHNTVSWYQQALGQGPQFIFQYYREEENGRGNFPPRFSGLQFPNYSSELNVNALELDDSALYLCASSSPVTGKGADTQYFGPGTRLTVL.

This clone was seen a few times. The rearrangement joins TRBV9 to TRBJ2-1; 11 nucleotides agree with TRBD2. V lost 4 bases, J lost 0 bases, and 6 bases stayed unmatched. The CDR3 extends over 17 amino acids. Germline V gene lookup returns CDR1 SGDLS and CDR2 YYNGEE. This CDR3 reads CASSPVTSGGSYNEQFF. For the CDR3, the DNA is TGTGCCAGCAGCCCTGTCACTAGCGGGGGCTCCTACAATGAGCAGTTCTTC.

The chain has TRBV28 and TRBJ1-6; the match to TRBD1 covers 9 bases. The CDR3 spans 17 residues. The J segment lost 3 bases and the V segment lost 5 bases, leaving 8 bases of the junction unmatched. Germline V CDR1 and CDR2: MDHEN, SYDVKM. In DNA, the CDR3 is TGTGCCAGCAGTAGAATACAGGGGGCTCTCTATAATTCACCCCTCCACTTT. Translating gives CASSRIQGALYNSPLHF.

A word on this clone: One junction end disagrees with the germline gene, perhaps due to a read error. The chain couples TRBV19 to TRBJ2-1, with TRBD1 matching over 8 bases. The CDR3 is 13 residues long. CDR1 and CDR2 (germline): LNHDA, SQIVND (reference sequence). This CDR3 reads CASSIGQGRRFVF. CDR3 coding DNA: TGTGCCAGTAGTATTGGACAGGGAAGAAGGTTCGTCTTC.

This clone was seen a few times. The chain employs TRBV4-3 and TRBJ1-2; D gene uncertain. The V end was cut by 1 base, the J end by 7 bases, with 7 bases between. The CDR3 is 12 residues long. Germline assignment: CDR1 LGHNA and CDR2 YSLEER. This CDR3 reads CASSQAQSGYTF. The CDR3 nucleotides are TGCGCCAGCAGCCAAGCACAGAGTGGCTACACCTTC.

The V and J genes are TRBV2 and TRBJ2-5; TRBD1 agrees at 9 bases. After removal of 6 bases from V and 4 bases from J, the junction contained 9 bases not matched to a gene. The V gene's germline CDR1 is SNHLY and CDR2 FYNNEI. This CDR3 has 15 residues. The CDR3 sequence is CASSLWTGDTETQYF. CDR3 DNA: TGTGCCAGCAGCCTATGGACAGGGGACACAGAGACCCAGTACTTC. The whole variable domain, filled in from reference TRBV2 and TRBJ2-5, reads EPEVTQTPSHQVTQMGQEVILRCVPISNHLYFYWYRQILGQKVEFLVSFYNNEISEKSEIFDDQFSVERPDGSNFTLKIRSTKLEDSAMYFCASSLWTGDTETQYFGPGTRLLVL.

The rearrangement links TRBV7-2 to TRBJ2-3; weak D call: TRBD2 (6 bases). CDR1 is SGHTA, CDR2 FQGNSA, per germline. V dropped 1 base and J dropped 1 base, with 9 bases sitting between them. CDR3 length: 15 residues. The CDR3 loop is CASSLGLVGTDTQYF. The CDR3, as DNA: TGTGCCAGCAGCTTAGGACTAGTCGGCACAGATACGCAGTATTTT.

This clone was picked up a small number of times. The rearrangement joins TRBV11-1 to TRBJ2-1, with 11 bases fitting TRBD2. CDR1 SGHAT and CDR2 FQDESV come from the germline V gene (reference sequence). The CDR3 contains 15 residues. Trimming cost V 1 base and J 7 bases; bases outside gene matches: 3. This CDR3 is CASSLGRTSGNEQFF. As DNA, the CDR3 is TGTGCCAGCAGCTTAGGGAGGACTAGCGGGAATGAGCAGTTCTTC.

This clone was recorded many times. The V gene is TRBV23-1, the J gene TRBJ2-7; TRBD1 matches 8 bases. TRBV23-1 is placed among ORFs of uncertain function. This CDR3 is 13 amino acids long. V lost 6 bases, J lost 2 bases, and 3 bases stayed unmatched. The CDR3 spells CASSPDRAYEQYF. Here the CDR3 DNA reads TGCGCCAGCAGCCCGGACAGGGCCTACGAGCAGTACTTC.

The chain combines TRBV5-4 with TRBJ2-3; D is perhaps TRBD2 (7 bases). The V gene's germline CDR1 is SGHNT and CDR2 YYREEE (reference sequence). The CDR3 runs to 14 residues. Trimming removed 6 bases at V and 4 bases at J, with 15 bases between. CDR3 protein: CASTPPGGADTQYF. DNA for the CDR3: TGTGCCAGCACCCCGCCGGGGGGCGCAGATACGCAGTATTTT.

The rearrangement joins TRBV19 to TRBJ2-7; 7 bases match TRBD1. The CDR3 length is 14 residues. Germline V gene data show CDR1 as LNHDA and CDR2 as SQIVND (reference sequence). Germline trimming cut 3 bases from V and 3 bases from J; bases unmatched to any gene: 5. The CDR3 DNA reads TGTGCCAGTAGTATCGGGACAGAGAACTACGAGCAGTACTTC. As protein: CASSIGTENYEQYF.

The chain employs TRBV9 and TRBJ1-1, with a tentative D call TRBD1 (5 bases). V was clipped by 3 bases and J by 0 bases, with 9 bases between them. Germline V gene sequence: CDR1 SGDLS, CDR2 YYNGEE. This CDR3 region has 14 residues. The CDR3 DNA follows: TGTGCCAGCAGCGCGGGACTTTTGAACACTGAAGCTTTCTTT. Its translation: CASSAGLLNTEAFF.

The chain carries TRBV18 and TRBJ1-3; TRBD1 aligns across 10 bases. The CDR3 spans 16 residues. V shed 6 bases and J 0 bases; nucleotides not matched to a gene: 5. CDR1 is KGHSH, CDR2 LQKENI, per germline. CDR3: CASSPGQGGSGNTIYF. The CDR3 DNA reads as TGTGCCAGCTCGCCTGGACAGGGGGGCTCTGGAAACACCATATATTTT.

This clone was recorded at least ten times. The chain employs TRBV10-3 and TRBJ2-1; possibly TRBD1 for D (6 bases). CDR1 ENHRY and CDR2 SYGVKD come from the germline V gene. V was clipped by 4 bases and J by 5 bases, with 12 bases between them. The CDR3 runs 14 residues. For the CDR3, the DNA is TGTGCCATCAGTGCGAGGACAGCGGACAATGAGCAGTTCTTC. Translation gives CAISARTADNEQFF.

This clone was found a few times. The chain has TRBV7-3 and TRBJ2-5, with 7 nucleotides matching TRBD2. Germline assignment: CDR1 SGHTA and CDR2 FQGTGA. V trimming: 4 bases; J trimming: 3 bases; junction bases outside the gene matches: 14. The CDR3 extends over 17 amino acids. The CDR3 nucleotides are TGTGCCAGCAGCTCGCCGGCTGGGGGACTACCAAAAGAGACCCAGTACTTC. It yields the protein CASSSPAGGLPKETQYF.

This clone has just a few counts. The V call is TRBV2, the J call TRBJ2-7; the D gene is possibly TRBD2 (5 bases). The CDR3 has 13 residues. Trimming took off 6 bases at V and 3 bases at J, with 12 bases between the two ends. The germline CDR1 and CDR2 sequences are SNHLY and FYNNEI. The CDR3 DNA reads TGTGCCAGCAGGACACGGGATATCTACGAGCAGTACTTC. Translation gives CASRTRDIYEQYF.

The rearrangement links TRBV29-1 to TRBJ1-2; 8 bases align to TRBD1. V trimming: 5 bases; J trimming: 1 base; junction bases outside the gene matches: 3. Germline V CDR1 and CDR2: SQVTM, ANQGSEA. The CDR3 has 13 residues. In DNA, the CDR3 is TGCAGCGTTACGGACAGGGTTAACTATGGCTACACCTTC. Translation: CSVTDRVNYGYTF.

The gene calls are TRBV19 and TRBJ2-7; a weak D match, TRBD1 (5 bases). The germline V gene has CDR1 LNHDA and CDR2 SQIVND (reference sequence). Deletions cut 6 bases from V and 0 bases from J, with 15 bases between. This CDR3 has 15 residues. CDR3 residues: CASSLQGTYSYEQYF. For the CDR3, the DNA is TGTGCCAGTAGCCTCCAGGGTACGTACTCCTACGAGCAGTACTTC.

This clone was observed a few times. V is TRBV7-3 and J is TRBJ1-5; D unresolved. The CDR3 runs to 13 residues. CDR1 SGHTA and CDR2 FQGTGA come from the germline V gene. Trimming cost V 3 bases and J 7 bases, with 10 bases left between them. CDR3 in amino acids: CASSFQYNQPQHF. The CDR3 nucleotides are TGTGCCAGCAGCTTCCAATACAACCAGCCCCAGCATTTT.

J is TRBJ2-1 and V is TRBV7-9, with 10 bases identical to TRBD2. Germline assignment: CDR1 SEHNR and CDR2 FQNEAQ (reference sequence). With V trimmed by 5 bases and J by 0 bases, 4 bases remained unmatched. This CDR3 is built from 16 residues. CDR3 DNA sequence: TGTGCCAGCAGCCCCCGGACTAGCGGCTCCTACAATGAGCAGTTCTTC. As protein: CASSPRTSGSYNEQFF.

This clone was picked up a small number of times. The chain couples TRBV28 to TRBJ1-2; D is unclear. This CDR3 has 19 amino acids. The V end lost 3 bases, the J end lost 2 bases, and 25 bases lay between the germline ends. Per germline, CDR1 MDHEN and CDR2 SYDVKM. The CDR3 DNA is TGTGCCAGCAGTTTTGAGGTCTTCGTGCTCGGGGAGGAGAACTATGGCTACACCTTC. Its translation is CASSFEVFVLGEENYGYTF.

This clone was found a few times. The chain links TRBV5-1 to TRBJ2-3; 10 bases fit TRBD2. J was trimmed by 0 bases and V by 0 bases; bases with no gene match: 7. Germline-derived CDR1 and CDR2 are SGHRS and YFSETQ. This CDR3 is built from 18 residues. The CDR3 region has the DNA TGCGCCAGCAGCTTGGCAAGCGGGGGGGCCACTAGCACAGATACGCAGTATTTT. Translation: CASSLASGGATSTDTQYF.

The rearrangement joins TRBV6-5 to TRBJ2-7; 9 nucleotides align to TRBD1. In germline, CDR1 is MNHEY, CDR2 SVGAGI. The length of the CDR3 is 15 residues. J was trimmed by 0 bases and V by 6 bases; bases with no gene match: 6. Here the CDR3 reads CASRPRDRVSYEQYF. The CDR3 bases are TGTGCCAGCAGGCCAAGGGACAGGGTCTCCTACGAGCAGTACTTC.

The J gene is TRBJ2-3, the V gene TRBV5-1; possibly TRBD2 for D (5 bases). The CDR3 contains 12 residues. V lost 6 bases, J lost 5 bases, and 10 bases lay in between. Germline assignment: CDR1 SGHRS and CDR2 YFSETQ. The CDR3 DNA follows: TGCGCCAGCAATGAGGGATTAGATACGCAGTATTTT. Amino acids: CASNEGLDTQYF.

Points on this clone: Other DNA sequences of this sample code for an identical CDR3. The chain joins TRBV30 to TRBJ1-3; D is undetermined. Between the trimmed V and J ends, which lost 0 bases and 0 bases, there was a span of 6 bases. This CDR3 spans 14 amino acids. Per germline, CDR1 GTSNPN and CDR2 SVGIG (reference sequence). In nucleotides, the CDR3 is TGTGCCTGGAGTGTCGGGTCCTCTGGAAACACCATATATTTT. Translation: CAWSVGSSGNTIYF.

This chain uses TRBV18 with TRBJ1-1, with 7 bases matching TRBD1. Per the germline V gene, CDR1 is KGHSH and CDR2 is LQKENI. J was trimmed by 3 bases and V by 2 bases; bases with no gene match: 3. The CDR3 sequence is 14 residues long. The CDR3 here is CASSPSTGDTEAFF. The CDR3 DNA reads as TGTGCCAGCTCACCATCAACAGGGGACACTGAAGCTTTCTTT.

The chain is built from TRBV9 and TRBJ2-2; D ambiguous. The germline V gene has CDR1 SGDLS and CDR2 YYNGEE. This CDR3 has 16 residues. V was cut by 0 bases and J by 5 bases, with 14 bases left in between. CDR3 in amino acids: CASSVGSPRWTGELFF. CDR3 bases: TGTGCCAGCAGCGTAGGTTCCCCCAGATGGACCGGGGAGCTGTTTTTT.

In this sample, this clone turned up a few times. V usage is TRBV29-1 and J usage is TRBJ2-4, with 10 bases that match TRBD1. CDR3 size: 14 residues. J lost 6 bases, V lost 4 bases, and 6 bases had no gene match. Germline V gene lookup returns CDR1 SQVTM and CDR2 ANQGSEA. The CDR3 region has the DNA TGCAGCGTTGCCGACAGGGGGCTCGGAAACATTCAGTACTTC. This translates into CSVADRGLGNIQYF.